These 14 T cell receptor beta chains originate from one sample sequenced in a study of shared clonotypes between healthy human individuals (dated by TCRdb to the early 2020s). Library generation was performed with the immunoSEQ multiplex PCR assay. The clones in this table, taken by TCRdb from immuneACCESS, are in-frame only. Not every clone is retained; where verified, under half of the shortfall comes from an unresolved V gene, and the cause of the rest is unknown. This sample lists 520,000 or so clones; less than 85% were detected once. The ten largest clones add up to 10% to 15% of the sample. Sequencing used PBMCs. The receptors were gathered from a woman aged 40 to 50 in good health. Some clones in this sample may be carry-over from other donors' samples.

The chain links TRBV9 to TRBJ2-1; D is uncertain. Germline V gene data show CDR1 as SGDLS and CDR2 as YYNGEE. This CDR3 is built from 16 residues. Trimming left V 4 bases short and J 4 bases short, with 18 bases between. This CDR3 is CASSPLGIGSYNEQFF. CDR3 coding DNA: TGTGCCAGCAGCCCCCTTGGGATAGGGTCATACAATGAGCAGTTCTTC.

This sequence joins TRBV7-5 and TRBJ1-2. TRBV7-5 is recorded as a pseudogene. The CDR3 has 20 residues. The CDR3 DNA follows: TGTGTCAGAAGCTTAGTATTTCCCCGGGCGGGCAGAAGGAGGGGATATGGCTACACCTTC. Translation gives CVRSLVFPRAGRRRGYGYTF.

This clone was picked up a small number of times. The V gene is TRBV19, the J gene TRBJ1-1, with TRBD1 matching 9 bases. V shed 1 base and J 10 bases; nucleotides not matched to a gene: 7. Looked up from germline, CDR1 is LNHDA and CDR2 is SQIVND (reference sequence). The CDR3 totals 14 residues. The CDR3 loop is CASSIAGDRVAAFF. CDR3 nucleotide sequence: TGTGCCAGTAGTATAGCGGGGGACAGGGTGGCAGCTTTCTTT.

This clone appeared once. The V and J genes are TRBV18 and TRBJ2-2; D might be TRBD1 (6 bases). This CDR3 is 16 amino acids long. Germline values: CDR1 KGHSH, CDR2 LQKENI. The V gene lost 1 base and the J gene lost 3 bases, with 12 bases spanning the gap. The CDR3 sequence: CASSPRVGADTGELFF. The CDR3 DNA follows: TGTGCCAGCTCACCACGAGTGGGGGCAGACACCGGGGAGCTGTTTTTT.

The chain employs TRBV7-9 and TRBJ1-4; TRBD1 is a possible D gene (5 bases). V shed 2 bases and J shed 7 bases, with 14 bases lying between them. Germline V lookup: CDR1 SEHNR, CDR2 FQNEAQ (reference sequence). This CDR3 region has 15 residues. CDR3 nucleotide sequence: TGTGCCAGCAGCTTATGGGGGGGAAGGAGTGAAAAACTGTTTTTT. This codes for CASSLWGGRSEKLFF.

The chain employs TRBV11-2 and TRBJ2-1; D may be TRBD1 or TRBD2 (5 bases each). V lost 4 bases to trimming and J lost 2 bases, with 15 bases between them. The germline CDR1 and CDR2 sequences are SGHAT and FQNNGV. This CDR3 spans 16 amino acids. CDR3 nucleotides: TGTGCCAGCAGCTCCATCCGGGACCGAGCCTACAATGAGCAGTTCTTC. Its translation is CASSSIRDRAYNEQFF.

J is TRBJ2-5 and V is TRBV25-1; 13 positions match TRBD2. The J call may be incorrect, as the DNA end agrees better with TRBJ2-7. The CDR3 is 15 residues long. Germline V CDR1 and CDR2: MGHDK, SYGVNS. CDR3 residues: CASSAGLAGVDEQYF. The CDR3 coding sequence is TGTGCCAGCAGTGCCGGACTAGCGGGAGTCGACGAGCAGTACTTC.

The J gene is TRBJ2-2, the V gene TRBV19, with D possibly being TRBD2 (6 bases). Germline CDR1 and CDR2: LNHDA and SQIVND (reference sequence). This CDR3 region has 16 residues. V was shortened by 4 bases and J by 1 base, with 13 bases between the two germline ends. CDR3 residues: CASSTSRDLNTGELFF. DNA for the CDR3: TGTGCCAGTAGTACGAGCCGGGACTTGAACACCGGGGAGCTGTTTTTT.

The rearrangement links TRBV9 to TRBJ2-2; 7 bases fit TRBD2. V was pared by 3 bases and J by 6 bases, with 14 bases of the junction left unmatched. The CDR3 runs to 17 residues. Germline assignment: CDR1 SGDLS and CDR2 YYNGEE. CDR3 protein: CASSAYLRERGAGELFF. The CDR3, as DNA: TGTGCCAGCAGCGCGTACCTCAGGGAACGGGGGGCCGGGGAGCTGTTTTTT.

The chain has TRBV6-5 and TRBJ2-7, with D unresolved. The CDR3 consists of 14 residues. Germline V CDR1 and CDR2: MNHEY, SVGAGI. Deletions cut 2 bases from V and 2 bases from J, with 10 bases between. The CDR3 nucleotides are TGTGCCAGCAGTTACGGCGGCAGAGCCTACGAGCAGTACTTC. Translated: CASSYGGRAYEQYF.

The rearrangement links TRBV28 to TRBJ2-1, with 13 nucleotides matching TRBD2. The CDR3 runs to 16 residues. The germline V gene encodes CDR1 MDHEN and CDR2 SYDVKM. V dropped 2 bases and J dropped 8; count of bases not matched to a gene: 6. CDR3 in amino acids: CASSLTTSGRIYEQFF. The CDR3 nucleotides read TGTGCCAGCAGTTTAACGACTAGCGGGAGGATCTATGAGCAGTTCTTC. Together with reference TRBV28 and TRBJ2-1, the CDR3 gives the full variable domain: DVKVTQSSRYLVKRTGEKVFLECVQDMDHENMFWYRQDPGLGLRLIYFSYDVKMKEKGDIPEGYSVSREKKERFSLILESASTNQTSMYLCASSLTTSGRIYEQFFGPGTRLTVL.

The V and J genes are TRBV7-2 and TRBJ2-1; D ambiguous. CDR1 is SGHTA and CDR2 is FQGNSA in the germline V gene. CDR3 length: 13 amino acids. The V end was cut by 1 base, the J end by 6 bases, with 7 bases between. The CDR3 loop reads CASSLVQVNEQFF. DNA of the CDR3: TGTGCCAGCAGCTTAGTTCAAGTCAATGAGCAGTTCTTC.

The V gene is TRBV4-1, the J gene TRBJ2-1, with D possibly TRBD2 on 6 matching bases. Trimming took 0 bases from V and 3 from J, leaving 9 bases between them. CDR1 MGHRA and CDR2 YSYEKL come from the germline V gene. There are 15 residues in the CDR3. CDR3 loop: CASSQDGTFYNEQFF. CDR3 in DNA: TGCGCCAGCAGCCAAGACGGGACTTTCTACAATGAGCAGTTCTTC.

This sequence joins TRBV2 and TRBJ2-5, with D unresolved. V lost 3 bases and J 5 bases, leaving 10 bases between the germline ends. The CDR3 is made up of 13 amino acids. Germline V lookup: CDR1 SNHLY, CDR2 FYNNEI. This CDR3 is CASSDSELETQYF. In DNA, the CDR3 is TGTGCCAGCAGTGATTCAGAGCTGGAGACCCAGTACTTC.